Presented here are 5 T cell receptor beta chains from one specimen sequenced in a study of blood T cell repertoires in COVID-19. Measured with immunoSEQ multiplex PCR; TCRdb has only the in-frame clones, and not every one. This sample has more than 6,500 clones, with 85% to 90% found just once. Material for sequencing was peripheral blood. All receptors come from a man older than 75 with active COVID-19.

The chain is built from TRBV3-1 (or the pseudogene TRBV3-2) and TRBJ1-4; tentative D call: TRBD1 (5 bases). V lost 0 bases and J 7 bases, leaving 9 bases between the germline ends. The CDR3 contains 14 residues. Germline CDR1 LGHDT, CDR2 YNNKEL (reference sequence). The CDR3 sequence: CASSQDNRSEKLFF. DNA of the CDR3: TGTGCCAGCAGCCAAGATAACAGGAGTGAAAAACTGTTTTTT.

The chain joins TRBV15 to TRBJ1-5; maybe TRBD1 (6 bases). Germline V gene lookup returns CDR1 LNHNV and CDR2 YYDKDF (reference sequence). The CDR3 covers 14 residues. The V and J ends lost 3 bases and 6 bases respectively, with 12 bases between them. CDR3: CATSSGQSFQPQHF. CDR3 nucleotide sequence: TGTGCCACCAGCAGCGGACAGAGTTTTCAGCCCCAGCATTTT.

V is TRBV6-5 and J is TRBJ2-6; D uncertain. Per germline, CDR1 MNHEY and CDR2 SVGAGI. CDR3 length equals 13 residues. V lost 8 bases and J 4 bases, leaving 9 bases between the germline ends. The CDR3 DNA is TGTGCCAGCGAGGTAAACGGGGCCAACGTCCTGACTTTC. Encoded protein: CASEVNGANVLTF.

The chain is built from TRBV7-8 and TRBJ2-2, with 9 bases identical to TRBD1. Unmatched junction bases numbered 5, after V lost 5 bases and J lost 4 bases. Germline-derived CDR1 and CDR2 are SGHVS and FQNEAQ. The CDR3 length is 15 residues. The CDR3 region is CASSRVQGATGELFF. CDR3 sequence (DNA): TGTGCCAGCAGCAGAGTACAGGGGGCCACCGGGGAGCTGTTTTTT.

CDR3 nucleotide sequence: TGTGCCAGCAGTTCCCATTCGAGGGTGGGCCGAAATGAGCAGTTCTTC. Encoded protein: CASSSHSRVGRNEQFF. The chain is built from TRBV27 and TRBJ2-1, with a possible D match to TRBD2 (5 bases). V lost 4 bases, J lost 7 bases, and 20 bases lay in between. The CDR3 has 16 amino acids. Looked up from germline, CDR1 is MNHEY and CDR2 is SMNVEV (reference sequence).